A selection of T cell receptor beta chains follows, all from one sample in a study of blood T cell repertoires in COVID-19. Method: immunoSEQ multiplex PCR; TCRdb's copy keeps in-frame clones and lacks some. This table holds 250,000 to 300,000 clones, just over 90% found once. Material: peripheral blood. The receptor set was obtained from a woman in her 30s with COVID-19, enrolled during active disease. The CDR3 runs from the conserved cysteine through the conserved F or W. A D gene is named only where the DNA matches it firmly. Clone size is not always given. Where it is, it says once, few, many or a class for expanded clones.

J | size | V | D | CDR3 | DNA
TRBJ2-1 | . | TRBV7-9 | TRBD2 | CASSSFSSGDEQFF | TGTGCCAGCAGCTCCTTTTCTAGCGGCGATGAGCAGTTCTTC
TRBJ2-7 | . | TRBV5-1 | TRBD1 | CASSEGTGRGEQYF | TGCGCCAGCAGCGAAGGGACAGGGAGAGGCGAGCAGTACTTC
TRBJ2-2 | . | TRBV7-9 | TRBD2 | CASSLPRLETSGITGELFF | TGTGCCAGCAGCTTACCCCGATTAGAGACTAGCGGGATTACCGGGGAGCTGTTTTTT
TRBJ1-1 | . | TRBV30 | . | CAWSVLGSNTEAFF | TGTGCCTGGAGTGTACTAGGCAGCAACACTGAAGCTTTCTTT
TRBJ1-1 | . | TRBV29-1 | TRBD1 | CSVFGTGGRTEAFF | TGCAGCGTTTTTGGGACAGGGGGTAGAACTGAAGCTTTCTTT
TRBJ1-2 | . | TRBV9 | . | CASSVDGSTSYGYTF | TGTGCCAGCAGCGTAGATGGGAGCACTTCCTATGGCTACACCTTC
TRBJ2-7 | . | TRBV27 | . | CASSLRIADSYEQYF | TGTGCCAGCAGTTTGCGTATAGCGGACTCCTACGAGCAGTACTTC
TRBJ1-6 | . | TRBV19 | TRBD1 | CASSPGTAYNSPLHF | TGTGCCAGTAGTCCCGGGACAGCTTATAATTCACCCCTCCACTTT
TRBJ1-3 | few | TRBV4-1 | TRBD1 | CASSQVPNRGSGNTIYF | TGCGCCAGCAGCCAAGTCCCCAACAGGGGCTCTGGAAACACCATATATTTT
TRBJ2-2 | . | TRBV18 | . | CASSPRRGADTGELFF | TGTGCCAGCTCACCACGGCGAGGAGCGGACACCGGGGAGCTGTTTTTT
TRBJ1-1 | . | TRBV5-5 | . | CASSLLWPLMNTEAFF | TGTGCCAGCAGCTTGTTGTGGCCTCTCATGAACACTGAAGCTTTCTTT
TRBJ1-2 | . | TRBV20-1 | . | CSVPTGLGTF | TGCAGTGTACCAACAGGGTTGGGGACCTTC
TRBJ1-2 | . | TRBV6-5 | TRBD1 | CASSGQGANYGYTF | TGTGCCAGCAGCGGACAGGGAGCTAACTATGGCTACACCTTC
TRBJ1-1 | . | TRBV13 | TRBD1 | CASSLEDRRTEAFF | TGTGCCAGCAGCTTAGAGGACAGGAGAACTGAAGCTTTCTTT
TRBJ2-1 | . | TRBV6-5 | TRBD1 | CASSSSIVTGASEQFF | TGTGCCAGCAGTTCCTCGATAGTTACAGGGGCGAGTGAGCAGTTCTTC
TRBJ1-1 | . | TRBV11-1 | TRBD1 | CASSLEAGGMGTEAFF | TGTGCCAGCAGCTTAGAGGCAGGGGGCATGGGCACTGAAGCTTTCTTT
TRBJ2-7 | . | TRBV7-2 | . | CASSLGQGTIVYEQYF | TGTGCCAGCAGCTTAGGTCAGGGGACAATCGTATACGAGCAGTACTTC
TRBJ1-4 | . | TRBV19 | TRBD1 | CASSAMTGGNEKLFF | TGTGCCAGTAGTGCGATGACAGGGGGGAATGAAAAACTGTTTTTT
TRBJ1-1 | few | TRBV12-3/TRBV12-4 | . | CASTLGQDTEAFF | TGTGCCAGCACCCTGGGACAAGACACTGAAGCTTTCTTT
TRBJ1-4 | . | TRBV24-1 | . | CATSEVSGLQEKLFF | TGTGCCACCTCCGAAGTTTCAGGACTGCAGGAAAAACTGTTTTTT
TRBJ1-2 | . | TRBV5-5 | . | CASSSDSNYGYTF | TGTGCCAGCAGCTCGGACAGTAACTATGGCTACACCTTC
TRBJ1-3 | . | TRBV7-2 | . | CASRPSGTGNTIYF | TGTGCCAGCAGGCCGTCCGGGACTGGAAACACCATATATTTT
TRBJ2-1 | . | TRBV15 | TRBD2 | CATSRDGTSGNEQFF | TGTGCCACCAGCAGAGACGGGACTAGCGGGAATGAGCAGTTCTTC
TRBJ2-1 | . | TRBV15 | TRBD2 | CATGGSYNEQFF | TGTGCCACCGGCGGGAGCTACAATGAGCAGTTCTTC
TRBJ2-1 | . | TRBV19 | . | CASSISSIRSYNEQFF | TGTGCCAGTAGTATAAGCTCCATTCGCTCCTACAATGAGCAGTTCTTC
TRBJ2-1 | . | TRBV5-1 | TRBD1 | CASTSGTGGSNEQFF | TGCGCCAGTACTTCCGGGACAGGGGGCTCCAATGAGCAGTTCTTC
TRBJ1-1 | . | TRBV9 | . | CASSVGIGILPNTEAFF | TGTGCCAGCAGCGTAGGGATCGGGATTCTACCGAACACTGAAGCTTTCTTT
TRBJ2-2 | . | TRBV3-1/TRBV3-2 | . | CASGRNTGELFF | TGTGCCAGCGGGAGGAACACCGGGGAGCTGTTTTTT
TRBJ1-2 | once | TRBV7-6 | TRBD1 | CAGISDRVKALDFGYTF | TGTGCCGGAATCTCGGACAGGGTGAAGGCCCTCGACTTTGGCTACACCTTC
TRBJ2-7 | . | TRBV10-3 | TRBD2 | CAISELAGGPVEEQYF | TGTGCCATCAGTGAACTAGCGGGAGGGCCGGTTGAGGAGCAGTACTTC
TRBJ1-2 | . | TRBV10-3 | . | CAISESQDNSYGYTF | TGTGCCATCAGTGAGTCGCAGGATAACAGCTATGGCTACACCTTC
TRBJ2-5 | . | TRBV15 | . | CATSRVAQDETQYF | TGTGCCACCAGCAGAGTGGCCCAAGATGAGACCCAGTACTTC
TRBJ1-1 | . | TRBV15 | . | CATSRGAFDTEAFF | TGTGCCACCAGCAGAGGGGCCTTCGACACTGAAGCTTTCTTT
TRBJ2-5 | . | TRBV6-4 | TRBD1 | CASSDSGTGGGETQYF | TGTGCCAGCAGTGACTCTGGGACAGGGGGTGGAGAGACCCAGTACTTC
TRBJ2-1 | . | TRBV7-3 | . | CASSLGQSYNEQFF | TGTGCCAGCAGCTTAGGCCAGTCCTACAATGAGCAGTTCTTC
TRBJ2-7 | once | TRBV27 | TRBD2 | CASSFSGRVGGEQYF | TGTGCCAGCAGTTTTAGCGGGAGGGTTGGTGGGGAGCAGTACTTC
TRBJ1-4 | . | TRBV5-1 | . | CASSLGQTNEKLFF | TGCGCCAGCAGCTTGGGACAAACTAATGAAAAACTGTTTTTT
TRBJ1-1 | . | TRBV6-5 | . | CASSYGGVTEAFF | TGTGCCAGCAGTTACGGAGGGGTCACTGAAGCTTTCTTT
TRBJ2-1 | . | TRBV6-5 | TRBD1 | CASQQDRVRNEQFF | TGTGCCAGCCAACAGGACAGGGTTCGGAATGAGCAGTTCTTC
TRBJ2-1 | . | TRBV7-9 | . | CASSRDFNEQFF | TGTGCCAGCAGCCGAGATTTCAATGAGCAGTTCTTC
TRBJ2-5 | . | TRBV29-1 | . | CSVDRVTSLLPQETQYF | TGCAGCGTTGATAGGGTAACTAGCCTCTTACCTCAAGAGACCCAGTACTTC
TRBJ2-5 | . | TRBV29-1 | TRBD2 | CSAGLAGVGETQYF | TGCAGCGCTGGGCTAGCGGGAGTCGGCGAGACCCAGTACTTC
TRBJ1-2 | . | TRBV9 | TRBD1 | CASSETGGPSSTF | TGTGCCAGCAGCGAGACAGGGGGTCCGAGTTCCACCTTC
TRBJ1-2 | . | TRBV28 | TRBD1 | CASITGQGDYGYTF | TGTGCCAGCATCACCGGACAGGGTGACTATGGCTACACCTTC
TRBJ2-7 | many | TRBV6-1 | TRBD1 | CASSETGTGGYEQYF | TGTGCCAGCAGTGAAACCGGGACAGGGGGCTACGAGCAGTACTTC
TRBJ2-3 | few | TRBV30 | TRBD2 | CAWSSGLAGGGGTQYF | TGTGCCTGGAGTTCGGGACTAGCGGGAGGGGGGGGTACGCAGTATTTT
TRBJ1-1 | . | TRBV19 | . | CASSEAGDTEAFF | TGTGCCAGTAGTGAGGCGGGGGACACTGAAGCTTTCTTT
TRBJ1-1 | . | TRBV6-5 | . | CASSYSRWVMNTEAFF | TGTGCCAGCAGTTACTCGAGGTGGGTTATGAACACTGAAGCTTTCTTT
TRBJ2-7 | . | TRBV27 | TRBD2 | CASSNSGTSGHEQYF | TGTGCCAGCAGTAACTCCGGGACTAGCGGCCACGAGCAGTACTTC
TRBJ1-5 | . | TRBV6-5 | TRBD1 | CASSTGDQPQHF | TGTGCCAGCAGTACAGGGGATCAGCCCCAGCATTTT
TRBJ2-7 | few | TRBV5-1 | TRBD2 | CASSLDLAGDGVYEQYF | TGCGCCAGCAGCTTGGATCTAGCGGGGGACGGGGTCTACGAGCAGTACTTC
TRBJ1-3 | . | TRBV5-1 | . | CASSSEDRRSGNTIYF | TGCGCCAGCAGCTCGGAGGACCGCCGCTCTGGAAACACCATATATTTT